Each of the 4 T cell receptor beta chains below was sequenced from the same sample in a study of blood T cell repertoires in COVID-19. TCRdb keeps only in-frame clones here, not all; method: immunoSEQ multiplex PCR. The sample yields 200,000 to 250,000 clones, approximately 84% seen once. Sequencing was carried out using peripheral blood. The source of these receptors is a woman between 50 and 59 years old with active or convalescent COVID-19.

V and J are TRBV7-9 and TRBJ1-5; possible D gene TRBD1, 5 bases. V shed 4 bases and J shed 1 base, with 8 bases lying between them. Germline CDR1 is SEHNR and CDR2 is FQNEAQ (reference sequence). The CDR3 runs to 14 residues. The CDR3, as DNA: TGTGCCAGCAGCTCCAGGGAAAGCAATCAGCCCCAGCATTTT. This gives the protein CASSSRESNQPQHF.

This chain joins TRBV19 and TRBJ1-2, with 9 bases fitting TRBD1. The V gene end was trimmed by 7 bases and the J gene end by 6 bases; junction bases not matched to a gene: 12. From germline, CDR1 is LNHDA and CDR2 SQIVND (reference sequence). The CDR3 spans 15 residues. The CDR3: CASKNPGTGIHGYTF. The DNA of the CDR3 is TGTGCCAGTAAGAACCCCGGGACAGGGATCCATGGCTACACCTTC.

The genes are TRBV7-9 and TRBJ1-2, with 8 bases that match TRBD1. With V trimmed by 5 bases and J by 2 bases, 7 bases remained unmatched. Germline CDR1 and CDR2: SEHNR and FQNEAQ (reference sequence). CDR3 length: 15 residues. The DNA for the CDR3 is TGTGCCAGCAGCGAAGGGACAGGACACAACTATGGCTACACCTTC. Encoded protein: CASSEGTGHNYGYTF.

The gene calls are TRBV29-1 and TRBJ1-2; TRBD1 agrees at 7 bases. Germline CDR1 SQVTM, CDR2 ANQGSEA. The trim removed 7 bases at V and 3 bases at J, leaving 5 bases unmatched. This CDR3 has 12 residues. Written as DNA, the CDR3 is TGCAGCGGATCAGACAGGGACTATGGCTACACCTTC. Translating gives CSGSDRDYGYTF.